Below are 8 T cell receptor beta chains sequenced from a single sample in a study of T cells expressing NK-cell markers. For each CDR3 protein, TCRdb gives one entry from its re-call of the 5' RACE reads, without DNA. The table lists about 300,000 distinct CDR3 sequences. Sequencing input: blood T cells: a sorted CD56 or NKG2C T cell subset, CD4+ or CD8+ T cells, or bulk PBMC T cells (not recorded which). All receptors come from a woman between 18 and 75 years old in good health.

The chain combines TRBV20-1 with TRBJ2-5; TCRdb calls TRBD1, which cannot be checked without DNA. Germline V gene sequence: CDR1 DFQATT, CDR2 SNEGSKA (reference sequence). This CDR3 region has 14 residues. CDR3 in amino acids: CSARDRGSIGTQYF.

The rearrangement joins TRBV6-2 or TRBV6-3 to TRBJ1-5; the D call from TCRdb, TRBD1, cannot be confirmed without DNA. In germline, CDR1 is MNHEY, CDR2 SVGEGT. The CDR3 runs 14 residues. CDR3 in amino acids: CASTRDRVNQPQHF.

This chain links TRBV5-4 with TRBJ1-4; TCRdb outputs TRBD1, but without DNA this stays unchecked. This CDR3 region has 16 residues. Germline-derived CDR1 and CDR2 are SGHNT and YYREEE (reference sequence). The chain's CDR3 is CASSNKDRPTNEKLFF.

The chain links TRBV6-4 to TRBJ2-1; the TRBD1 assignment by TCRdb is unverifiable without DNA. This CDR3 region has 17 residues. Looked up from germline, CDR1 is MRHNA and CDR2 is SNTAGT. CDR3 region: CASSDYSGGRSYNEQFF.

This rearrangement joins TRBV12-5 to TRBJ1-1. The CDR3 extends over 11 amino acids. Germline CDR1 reads LGHNT; CDR2 reads FRNRAP. CDR3 sequence reads: CASGLVNEAFF.

The genes are TRBV7-3 and TRBJ2-2. Germline V CDR1 and CDR2: SGHTA, FQGTGA. This CDR3 spans 13 amino acids. CDR3 residues: CASSLIGTGELFF.

The chain joins TRBV4-3 to TRBJ2-6; TCRdb selects TRBD1, and the lack of DNA leaves this call unchecked. Germline V gene lookup returns CDR1 LGHNA and CDR2 YSLEER. The CDR3 loop spans 17 amino acids. The CDR3 loop is CASSQFPGGTGANVLTF.

This chain uses TRBV5-1 with TRBJ2-1; TCRdb selects TRBD2, and the lack of DNA leaves this call unchecked. The length of the CDR3 is 16 residues. Germline CDR1 is SGHRS and CDR2 is YFSETQ. The CDR3 sequence is CASSEAGTSISNEQFF.